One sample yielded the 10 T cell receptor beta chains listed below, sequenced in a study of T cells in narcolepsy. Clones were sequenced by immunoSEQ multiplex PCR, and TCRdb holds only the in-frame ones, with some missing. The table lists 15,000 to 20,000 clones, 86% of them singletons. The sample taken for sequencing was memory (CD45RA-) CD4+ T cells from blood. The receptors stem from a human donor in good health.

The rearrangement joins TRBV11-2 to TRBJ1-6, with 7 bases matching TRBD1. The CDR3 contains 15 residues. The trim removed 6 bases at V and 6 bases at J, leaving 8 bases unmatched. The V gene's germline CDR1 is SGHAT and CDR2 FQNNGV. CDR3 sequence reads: CASRTSGTANSPLHF. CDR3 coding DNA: TGTGCCAGCAGAACATCCGGGACAGCTAATTCACCCCTCCACTTT.

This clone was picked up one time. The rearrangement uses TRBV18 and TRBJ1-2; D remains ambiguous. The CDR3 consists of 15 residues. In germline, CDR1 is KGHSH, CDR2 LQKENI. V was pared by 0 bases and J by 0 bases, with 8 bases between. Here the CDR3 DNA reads TGTGCCAGCTCACCACCGGGGTTAGCTAACTATGGCTACACCTTC. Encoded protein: CASSPPGLANYGYTF.

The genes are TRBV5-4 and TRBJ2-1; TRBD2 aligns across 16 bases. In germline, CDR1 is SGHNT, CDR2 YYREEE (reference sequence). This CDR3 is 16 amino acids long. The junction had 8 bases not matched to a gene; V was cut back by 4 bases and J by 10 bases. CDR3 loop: CASSGGLAGGSREQFF. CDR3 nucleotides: TGTGCCAGCAGCGGGGGACTAGCGGGAGGGTCCAGGGAGCAGTTCTTC.

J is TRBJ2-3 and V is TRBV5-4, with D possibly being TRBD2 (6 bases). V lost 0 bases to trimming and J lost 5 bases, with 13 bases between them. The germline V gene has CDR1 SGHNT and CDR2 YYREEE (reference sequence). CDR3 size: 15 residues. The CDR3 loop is CASSLGSGVQDTQYF. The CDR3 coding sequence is TGTGCCAGCAGCTTGGGTAGCGGCGTTCAAGATACGCAGTATTTT. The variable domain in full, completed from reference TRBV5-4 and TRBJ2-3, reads ETGVTQSPTHLIKTRGQQVTLRCSSQSGHNTVSWYQQALGQGPQFIFQYYREEENGRGNFPPRFSGLQFPNYSSELNVNALELDDSALYLCASSLGSGVQDTQYFGPGTRLTVL.

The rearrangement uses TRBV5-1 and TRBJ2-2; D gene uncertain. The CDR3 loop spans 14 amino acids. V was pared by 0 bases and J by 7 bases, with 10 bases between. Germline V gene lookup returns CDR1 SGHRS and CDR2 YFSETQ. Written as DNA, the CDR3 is TGCGCCAGCAGCTTGGATATCGGGCTCGGGGAGCTGTTTTTT. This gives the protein CASSLDIGLGELFF.

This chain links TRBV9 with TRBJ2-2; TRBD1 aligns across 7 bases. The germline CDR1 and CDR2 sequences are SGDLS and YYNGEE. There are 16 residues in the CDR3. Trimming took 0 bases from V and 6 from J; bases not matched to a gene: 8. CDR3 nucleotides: TGTGCCAGCAGCGTAGGCCCCGGGCAGGGGGCCGGGGAGCTGTTTTTT. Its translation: CASSVGPGQGAGELFF.

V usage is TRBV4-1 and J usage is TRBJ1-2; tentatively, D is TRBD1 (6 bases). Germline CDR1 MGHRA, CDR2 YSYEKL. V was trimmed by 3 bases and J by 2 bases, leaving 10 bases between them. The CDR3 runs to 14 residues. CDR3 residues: CASSQVGTNYGYTF. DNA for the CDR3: TGCGCCAGCAGCCAGGTCGGGACAAACTATGGCTACACCTTC.

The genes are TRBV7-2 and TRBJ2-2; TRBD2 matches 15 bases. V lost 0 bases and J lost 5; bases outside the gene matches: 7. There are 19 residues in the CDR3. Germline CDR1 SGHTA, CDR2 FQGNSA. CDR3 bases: TGTGCCAGCAGCTTAGCCGGGACTAGCGGGAGGCCGGGTACCGGGGAGCTGTTTTTT. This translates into CASSLAGTSGRPGTGELFF.

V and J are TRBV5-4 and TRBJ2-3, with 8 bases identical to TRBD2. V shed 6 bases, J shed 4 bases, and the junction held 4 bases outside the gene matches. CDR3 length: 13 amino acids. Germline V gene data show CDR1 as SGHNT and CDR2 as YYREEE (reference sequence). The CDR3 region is CASNPGLADTQYF. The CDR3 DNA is TGTGCCAGCAACCCGGGACTAGCAGATACGCAGTATTTT.

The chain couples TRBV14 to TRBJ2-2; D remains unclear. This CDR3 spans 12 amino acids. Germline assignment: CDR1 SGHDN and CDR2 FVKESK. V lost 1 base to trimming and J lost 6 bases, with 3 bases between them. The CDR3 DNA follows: TGTGCCAGCAGCCAAGTTGCCGGGGAGCTGTTTTTT. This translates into CASSQVAGELFF.